This T cell receptor beta chain stems from a study of blood T cell repertoires in COVID-19. Germline values: CDR1 SGDLS, CDR2 YYNGEE. V was pared by 0 bases and J by 7 bases, with 8 bases of the junction left unmatched. This CDR3 comprises 15 residues. Repertoires were generated with immunoSEQ multiplex PCR, while TCRdb's copy carries only in-frame clones and drops some. The sample yields under 300,000 clones, about 87% seen once. This receptor was taken from a woman between 45 and 65 years old who had recovered from COVID-19. This chain links TRBV9 with TRBJ1-2; 8 bases align to TRBD1. The sequencing input was PBMCs or T cells enriched from blood (not recorded which). The CDR3 nucleotides read TGTGCCAGCAGCGTAGATCCAGGGGGCGCGCTTGGCTACACCTTC. Translating gives CASSVDPGGALGYTF.